This is a list of T cell receptor beta chains from one sample in a study of cytomegalovirus exposure and HLA in healthy donors. Assay: immunoSEQ multiplex PCR; the TCRdb copy retains only in-frame clones and omits some. The repertoire has about 280,000 clones, around 87% of them found once; the top ten carry around 0.92%. Sequences were obtained from PBMCs. All receptors come from a woman aged 18-30 years in good health and CMV-seronegative. Each CDR3 is given with its conserved first and last residue. The D gene is left open where the match is weak. Clone size, where shown, is once, few, many, or a class for clones that have expanded.

J | size | D | V | DNA | CDR3
TRBJ2-1 | NA | TRBD2 | TRBV25-1 | TGTGCCAGCAGTGAATCGAAGCGGGAGGGCCTCTACAATGAGCAGTTCTTC | CASSESKREGLYNEQFF
TRBJ2-3 | NA | TRBD2 | TRBV28 | TGTGCCAGCAGTCAATTCGGGGGGGACCACACAGATACGCAGTATTTT | CASSQFGGDHTDTQYF
TRBJ1-5 | NA | TRBD1 | TRBV5-6 | TGTGCCAGCAGCTTAACAGGGGTTTTGGGCAATCAGCCCCAGCATTTT | CASSLTGVLGNQPQHF
TRBJ1-2 | few | NA | TRBV9 | TGTGCCAGCAGCACCACGGGGGGGCAGGATTACACCTTC | CASSTTGGQDYTF
TRBJ1-6 | NA | TRBD1 | TRBV28 | TGTGCCAGCAGCCTGCTCCAGGGGGTCTATTCACCCCTCCACTTT | CASSLLQGVYSPLHF
TRBJ1-1 | once | NA | TRBV14 | TGTGCCAGCAGCCAAGGTAAAACTGAAGCTTTCTTT | CASSQGKTEAFF
TRBJ1-1 | NA | NA | TRBV13 | TGTGCCAGCAGCCTGCCTGAGGAAAGAGGTGAAGCTTTCTTT | CASSLPEERGEAFF
TRBJ2-1 | NA | TRBD1 | TRBV2 | TGTGCCAGCAGTCAAAGCAGGGACAGGGGGAACAATGAGCAGTTCTTC | CASSQSRDRGNNEQFF
TRBJ1-2 | NA | TRBD1 | TRBV2 | TGTGCCAGCCAGGCAAGGACAGGGAACTATGGCTACACCTTC | CASQARTGNYGYTF
TRBJ2-1 | once | NA | TRBV5-1 | TGCGCCAGCAGCCGGGGTAAAAATTCTCCTGGACAGAGCTCCTACAATGAGCAGTTCTTC | CASSRGKNSPGQSSYNEQFF
TRBJ1-1 | NA | NA | TRBV28 | TGTGCCAGCAACCCCCTGGGGGCGCCTAGGATCTTT | CASNPLGAPRIF
TRBJ1-2 | NA | TRBD1 | TRBV29-1 | TGCAGCGTTGGACAAACAGGGGACTATGGCTACACCTTC | CSVGQTGDYGYTF
TRBJ1-2 | NA | NA | TRBV6-5 | TGTGCCAGCAGAACTATCACGACGGTTTATGGCTACACCTTC | CASRTITTVYGYTF
TRBJ2-1 | NA | TRBD2 | TRBV5-6 | TGTGCCAGCAGCCCCCGACTAGCCAGCTCCTACAATGAGCAGTTCTTC | CASSPRLASSYNEQFF
TRBJ2-1 | NA | TRBD1 | TRBV5-1 | TGCGCCAGCAGCCCGGGACAGGGCGGTGAGCAGTTCTTC | CASSPGQGGEQFF
TRBJ1-4 | NA | NA | TRBV28 | TGTGCCAGCAGTTTACGGGGATCAACTAATGAAAAACTGTTTTTT | CASSLRGSTNEKLFF